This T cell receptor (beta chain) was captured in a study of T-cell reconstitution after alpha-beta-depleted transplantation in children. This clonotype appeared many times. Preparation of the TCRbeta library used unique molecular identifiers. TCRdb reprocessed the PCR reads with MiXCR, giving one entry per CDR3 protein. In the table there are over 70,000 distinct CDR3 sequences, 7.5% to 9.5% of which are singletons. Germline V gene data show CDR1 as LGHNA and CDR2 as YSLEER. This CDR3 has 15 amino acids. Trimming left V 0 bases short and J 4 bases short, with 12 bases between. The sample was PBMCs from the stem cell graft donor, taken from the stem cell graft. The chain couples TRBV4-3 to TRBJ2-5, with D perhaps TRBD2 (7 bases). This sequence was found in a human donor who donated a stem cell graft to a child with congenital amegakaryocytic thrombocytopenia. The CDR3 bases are TGCGCCAGCAGCCAAGATTACAGGGAGGGAGAGACCCAGTACTTC. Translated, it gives CASSQDYREGETQYF.